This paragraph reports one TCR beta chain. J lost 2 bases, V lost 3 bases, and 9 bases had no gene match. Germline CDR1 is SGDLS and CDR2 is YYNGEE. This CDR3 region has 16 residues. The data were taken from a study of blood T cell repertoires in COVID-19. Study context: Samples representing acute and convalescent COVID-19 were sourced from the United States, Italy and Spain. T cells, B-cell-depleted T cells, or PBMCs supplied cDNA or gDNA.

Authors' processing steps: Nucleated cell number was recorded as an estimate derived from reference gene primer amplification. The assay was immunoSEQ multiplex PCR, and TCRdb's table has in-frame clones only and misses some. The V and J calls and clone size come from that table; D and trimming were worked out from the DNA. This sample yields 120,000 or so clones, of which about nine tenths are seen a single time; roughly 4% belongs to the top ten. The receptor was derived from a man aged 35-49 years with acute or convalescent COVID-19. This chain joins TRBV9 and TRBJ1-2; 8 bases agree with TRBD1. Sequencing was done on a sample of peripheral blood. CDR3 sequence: CASSATRTGTNYGYTF. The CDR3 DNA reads TGTGCCAGCAGCGCCACCCGGACAGGGACCAACTATGGCTACACCTTC. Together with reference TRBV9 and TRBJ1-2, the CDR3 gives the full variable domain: DSGVTQTPKHLITATGQRVTLRCSPRSGDLSVYWYQQSLDQGLQFLIQYYNGEERAKGNILERFSAQQFPDLHSELNLSSLELGDSALYFCASSATRTGTNYGYTFGSGTRLTVV.